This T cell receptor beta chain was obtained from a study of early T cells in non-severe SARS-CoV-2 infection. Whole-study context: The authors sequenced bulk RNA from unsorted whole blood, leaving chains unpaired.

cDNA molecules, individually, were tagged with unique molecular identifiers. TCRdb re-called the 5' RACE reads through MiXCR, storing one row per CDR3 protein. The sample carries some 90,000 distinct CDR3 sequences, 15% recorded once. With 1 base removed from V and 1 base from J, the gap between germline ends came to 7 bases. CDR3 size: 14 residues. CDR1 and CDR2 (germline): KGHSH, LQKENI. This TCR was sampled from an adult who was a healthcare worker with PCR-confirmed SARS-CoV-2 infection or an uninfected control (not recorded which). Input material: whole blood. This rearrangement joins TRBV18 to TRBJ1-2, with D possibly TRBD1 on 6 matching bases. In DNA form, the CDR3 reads TGTGCCAGCTCACCACAGGGACATAACTATGGCTACACCTTC. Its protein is CASSPQGHNYGYTF.